The clone carrying this T cell receptor beta chain was seen more than once but under ten times. The sample originates from a study of blood T cell repertoires in COVID-19. About the study: COVID-19 samples collected from the United States, Italy and Spain covered acute and convalescent phases.

The CDR3 sequence is 14 residues long. The germline CDR1 and CDR2 sequences are MDHEN and SYDVKM. With 1 base removed from V and 7 bases from J, the gap between germline ends came to 13 bases. TCRdb's table, derived via immunoSEQ multiplex PCR, lists solely in-frame clones and lacks some. The sample gives some 180,000 clones, 80% to 90% of which show up once; 15% to 20% is in the top ten. This clonotype originated in an older woman who had recovered from COVID-19. The sample taken for sequencing was peripheral blood. J is TRBJ1-1 and V is TRBV28; a possible D gene is TRBD1 (6 bases). CDR3 sequence (DNA): TGTGCCAGCAGTTTATTTGGGGGCGCCGGTGAAGCTTTCTTT. It is translated as CASSLFGGAGEAFF.